This is a list of T cell receptor beta chains from one sample in a study of response to subunit inactivated influenza vaccine. TCRdb ran MiXCR on the RT-PCR reads and lists one entry per CDR3 protein. In the table there are 540,000 or so distinct CDR3 sequences, under 15% of which are singletons. The source was PBMCs from blood, collected more than 35 days after vaccination. Receptors were obtained from a man in his forties or fifties who received an inactivated influenza vaccine. Both conserved end residues are part of each CDR3. A D gene is named only where the DNA matches it firmly. Not every row has a clone size; where given, it reads once, few, many or a size class.

V: TRBV9; size: many; D: .; J: TRBJ1-2; DNA: TGTGCCAGCAGCGGCCCCGGAGACGGTTACAACTATGGCTACACCTTC; CDR3: CASSGPGDGYNYGYTF
V: TRBV5-5; size: few; D: .; J: TRBJ2-1; DNA: TGTGCCAGCAGCTTGAGCCTCTACCCCTCCTACAATGAGCAGTTCTTC; CDR3: CASSLSLYPSYNEQFF
V: TRBV12-3/TRBV12-4; size: .; D: .; J: TRBJ2-7; DNA: TGTGCCAGCAGTACGGACAGTACCTACGAGCAGTACTTC; CDR3: CASSTDSTYEQYF
V: TRBV15; size: few; D: TRBD1; J: TRBJ2-7; DNA: TGTGCCACCAGCAGGTCCGGGACAGGGCTCCACGAGCAGTACTTC; CDR3: CATSRSGTGLHEQYF
V: TRBV2; size: few; D: TRBD2; J: TRBJ2-5; DNA: TGTGCCAGCAGTGAATATCTCTTAATGAGCGGGAAATACCAAGAGACCCAGTACTTC; CDR3: CASSEYLLMSGKYQETQYF
V: TRBV4-3; size: few; D: .; J: TRBJ2-1; DNA: TGCGCCAGCAGCCAAGCAGGGGCGAAGCGCGTGGATGAGCAGTTCTTC; CDR3: CASSQAGAKRVDEQFF
V: TRBV20-1; size: few; D: .; J: TRBJ2-7; DNA: TGCAGTGCCCTAACTAGTTGGGGTTTCTCCTACGAGCAGTACTTC; CDR3: CSALTSWGFSYEQYF
V: TRBV5-1; size: few; D: TRBD2; J: TRBJ2-7; DNA: TGCGCCAGCAGCTATGGGACTAGCGGGACCACCTACGAGCAGTACTTC; CDR3: CASSYGTSGTTYEQYF
V: TRBV7-8; size: many; D: .; J: TRBJ2-7; DNA: TGTGCCAGCAGCTCAACCATACGGGCGGGCTCCTACGAGCAGTACTTC; CDR3: CASSSTIRAGSYEQYF
V: TRBV5-1; size: .; D: TRBD1; J: TRBJ2-1; DNA: TGCGCCAGCAGATATAGCGGGACAGGGGGGAATGAGCAGTTCTTC; CDR3: CASRYSGTGGNEQFF
V: TRBV7-2; size: .; D: TRBD2; J: TRBJ2-1; DNA: TGTGCCAGCAGCTTTACCGGGACTAGCGGTAATGAGCAGTTCTTC; CDR3: CASSFTGTSGNEQFF
V: TRBV28; size: .; D: .; J: TRBJ1-1; DNA: TGTGCCAGCAGACTGAGGGGCACTGAAGCTTTCTTT; CDR3: CASRLRGTEAFF
V: TRBV10-3; size: many; D: .; J: TRBJ2-5; DNA: TGTGCCATCAGAGATCAGGAAGAGACCCAGTACTTC; CDR3: CAIRDQEETQYF
V: TRBV4-3; size: many; D: .; J: TRBJ2-1; DNA: TGCGCCAGCAGCCAAGAAGGAGGGGACAATGAGCAGTTCTTC; CDR3: CASSQEGGDNEQFF
V: TRBV10-3; size: .; D: .; J: TRBJ1-2; DNA: TGTGCCATCAGTGCGTCAGCAGGTTCGGGCTATGGCTACACCTTC; CDR3: CAISASAGSGYGYTF
V: TRBV5-1; size: .; D: .; J: TRBJ2-3; DNA: TGCGCCAGCAGCTTGGGCGGGAAAGGCACAGATACGCAGTATTTT; CDR3: CASSLGGKGTDTQYF
V: TRBV6-1; size: .; D: .; J: TRBJ2-7; DNA: TGTGCCAGCAGGATCGGACCGGCGTCCTACGAGCAGTACTTC; CDR3: CASRIGPASYEQYF
V: TRBV5-1; size: many; D: .; J: TRBJ2-1; DNA: TGCGCCAGCAGCTTGGCTCCCTACAATGAGCAGTTCTTC; CDR3: CASSLAPYNEQFF
V: TRBV4-2; size: .; D: TRBD2; J: TRBJ2-3; DNA: TGTGCCAGCAGCCCTAGACTAGCGGGGACCACAGATACGCAGTATTTT; CDR3: CASSPRLAGTTDTQYF
V: TRBV24-1; size: many; D: TRBD1; J: TRBJ2-5; DNA: TGTGCCACCGGGGAGGACAGGGGGCCGTGGGAGACCCAGTACTTC; CDR3: CATGEDRGPWETQYF
V: TRBV12-3/TRBV12-4; size: many; D: TRBD1; J: TRBJ2-7; DNA: TGTGCCAGCAGCCCGGGACAGGGGGCCAACGAGCAGTACTTC; CDR3: CASSPGQGANEQYF
V: TRBV5-1; size: few; D: TRBD2; J: TRBJ2-4; DNA: TGCGCCAGCAGGGACGGGCGGGGGGGCGCAGACATTCAGTACTTC; CDR3: CASRDGRGGADIQYF
V: TRBV9; size: few; D: .; J: TRBJ2-7; DNA: TGTGCCAGCAGCGTAGTGGTCAGAGGCAGGGGAGGCGAGCAGTACTTC; CDR3: CASSVVVRGRGGEQYF
V: TRBV29-1; size: few; D: TRBD1; J: TRBJ2-5; DNA: TGCAGCGTTGTGCGGACAGGGAAAGAGACCCAGTACTTC; CDR3: CSVVRTGKETQYF
V: TRBV7-6; size: few; D: TRBD2; J: TRBJ2-3; DNA: TGTGCCAGCAGCTTAGTGGCTAGCGGGGGGTCAGATACGCAGTATTTT; CDR3: CASSLVASGGSDTQYF
V: TRBV28; size: many; D: .; J: TRBJ2-7; DNA: TGTGCCAGCAGTAGGACAGCAGAGCAGTACTTC; CDR3: CASSRTAEQYF
V: TRBV7-2; size: .; D: .; J: TRBJ2-3; DNA: TGTGCCAGCAGCTCAAGGCGGACCAGCACAGATACGCAGTATTTT; CDR3: CASSSRRTSTDTQYF
V: TRBV6-1; size: many; D: .; J: TRBJ2-2; DNA: TGTGCCAGCGCGACTAGATTCTCCGGGGAGCTGTTTTTT; CDR3: CASATRFSGELFF
V: TRBV4-3; size: few; D: .; J: TRBJ2-1; DNA: TGCGCCAGCAGCCAATCCGGGACCTCATATGAGCAGTTCTTC; CDR3: CASSQSGTSYEQFF
V: TRBV12-3/TRBV12-4; size: many; D: .; J: TRBJ2-5; DNA: TGTGCCAGCAGCCCTAGGGACGCCAGCCTGGAGACCCAGTACTTC; CDR3: CASSPRDASLETQYF
V: TRBV20-1; size: .; D: TRBD2; J: TRBJ2-1; DNA: TGCAGTGCTAAAACTAGCGGGTTCTACAATGAGCAGTTCTTC; CDR3: CSAKTSGFYNEQFF
V: TRBV5-1; size: few; D: .; J: TRBJ2-7; DNA: TGCGCCAGCAGCTTGGATTTCGGGGGCCTTTCCTACGAGCAGTACTTC; CDR3: CASSLDFGGLSYEQYF
V: TRBV10-3; size: many; D: .; J: TRBJ2-6; DNA: TGTGCCATCAGTGGGGGACGGACCTCTGGGGCCAACGTCCTGACTTTC; CDR3: CAISGGRTSGANVLTF
V: TRBV12-3/TRBV12-4; size: .; D: .; J: TRBJ1-4; DNA: TGTGCCAGCAGATTAGGTTCAACTAATGAAAAACTGTTTTTT; CDR3: CASRLGSTNEKLFF
V: TRBV27; size: .; D: TRBD1; J: TRBJ2-1; DNA: TGTGCCAGCAGTCTGTCGACCGGGACAGCCTCCTACAATGAGCAGTTCTTC; CDR3: CASSLSTGTASYNEQFF
V: TRBV6-2/TRBV6-3; size: few; D: .; J: TRBJ1-5; DNA: TGTGCCAGCAGTGTTTTACAAGGCCGGAATCAGCCCCAGCATTTT; CDR3: CASSVLQGRNQPQHF
V: TRBV12-3/TRBV12-4; size: few; D: TRBD2; J: TRBJ2-1; DNA: TGTGCCAGCAGAGCGGGGGGCCGAATCTCCTACAATGAGCAGTTCTTC; CDR3: CASRAGGRISYNEQFF
V: TRBV25-1; size: .; D: TRBD2; J: TRBJ2-5; DNA: TGTGCCAGCAGTGAATTGGGCGGCGGGAGGGCCGCAGAGACCCAGTACTTC; CDR3: CASSELGGGRAAETQYF
V: TRBV5-1; size: .; D: .; J: TRBJ1-1; DNA: TGCGCCAGCAGCTCGTTCACAGGGAGCGGCACTGAAGCTTTCTTT; CDR3: CASSSFTGSGTEAFF
V: TRBV18; size: .; D: .; J: TRBJ2-7; DNA: TGTGCCAGCTCACCCCGGGCCACTCCCTACGAGCAGTACTTC; CDR3: CASSPRATPYEQYF
V: TRBV11-2; size: few; D: TRBD2; J: TRBJ2-2; DNA: TGTGCCAGTAGCCAGACCCCCGGGACTAGCGGCCGGGAGCTGTTTTTT; CDR3: CASSQTPGTSGRELFF
V: TRBV6-2/TRBV6-3; size: few; D: TRBD1; J: TRBJ2-1; DNA: TGTGCCAGCAGTCCCTCCGGGGACAGGGGGTACAATGAGCAGTTCTTC; CDR3: CASSPSGDRGYNEQFF
V: TRBV12-3/TRBV12-4; size: many; D: .; J: TRBJ1-1; DNA: TGTGCCAGCAGTTTAAGGTCATGGCAGGAAGCTTTCTTT; CDR3: CASSLRSWQEAFF
V: TRBV20-1; size: many; D: .; J: TRBJ2-2; DNA: TGCAGTGCCCACCTGAAGACGAACACCGGGGAGCTGTTTTTT; CDR3: CSAHLKTNTGELFF
V: TRBV6-2/TRBV6-3; size: .; D: .; J: TRBJ2-2; DNA: TGTGCCAGCAAACGGGATCCGAAAAAGAACACCGGGGAGCTGTTTTTT; CDR3: CASKRDPKKNTGELFF
V: TRBV7-9; size: once; D: TRBD1; J: TRBJ2-3; DNA: TGTGCCAGCAGTTTCCCAGTCGACAGGGCCACAGATACGCAGTATTTT; CDR3: CASSFPVDRATDTQYF
V: TRBV4-3; size: .; D: TRBD1; J: TRBJ1-1; DNA: TGCGCCAGCAGCCAACCGGGGACAGGGGCCTCAAACACTGAAGCTTTCTTT; CDR3: CASSQPGTGASNTEAFF
V: TRBV7-9; size: .; D: TRBD1; J: TRBJ1-2; DNA: TGTGCCAGCAGCCGGGACAGTCGCTATGGCTACACCTTC; CDR3: CASSRDSRYGYTF
V: TRBV20-1; size: few; D: .; J: TRBJ2-4; DNA: TGCAGTGCTAACGGGGTAGCCAAAAACATTCAGTACTTC; CDR3: CSANGVAKNIQYF
V: TRBV28; size: few; D: .; J: TRBJ2-1; DNA: TGTGCCAGCAGTTTAGCCCCCGTGAGCTCCTACAATGAGCAGTTCTTC; CDR3: CASSLAPVSSYNEQFF
V: TRBV20-1; size: .; D: .; J: TRBJ2-5; DNA: TGCAGTGCTAGGCGAGCGGAGGTCCAAGAGACCCAGTACTTC; CDR3: CSARRAEVQETQYF
V: TRBV27; size: .; D: .; J: TRBJ2-7; DNA: TGTGCCAGCAGTCCCCAGGGGGGGTACCTACGCGAGCAGTACTTC; CDR3: CASSPQGGYLREQYF
V: TRBV6-1; size: .; D: TRBD2; J: TRBJ2-7; DNA: TGTGCCAGCAGCCTAAATGGAGGCGGGAGCTCCTACGAGCAGTACTTC; CDR3: CASSLNGGGSSYEQYF
V: TRBV20-1; size: .; D: .; J: TRBJ1-2; DNA: TGCAGTGCCGGGACCGCTAACTATGGCTACACCTTC; CDR3: CSAGTANYGYTF
V: TRBV11-2; size: .; D: TRBD2; J: TRBJ2-5; DNA: TGTGCCAGCAGCTTAATGAGAACTAGCGGGAGCCAAGAGACCCAGTACTTC; CDR3: CASSLMRTSGSQETQYF